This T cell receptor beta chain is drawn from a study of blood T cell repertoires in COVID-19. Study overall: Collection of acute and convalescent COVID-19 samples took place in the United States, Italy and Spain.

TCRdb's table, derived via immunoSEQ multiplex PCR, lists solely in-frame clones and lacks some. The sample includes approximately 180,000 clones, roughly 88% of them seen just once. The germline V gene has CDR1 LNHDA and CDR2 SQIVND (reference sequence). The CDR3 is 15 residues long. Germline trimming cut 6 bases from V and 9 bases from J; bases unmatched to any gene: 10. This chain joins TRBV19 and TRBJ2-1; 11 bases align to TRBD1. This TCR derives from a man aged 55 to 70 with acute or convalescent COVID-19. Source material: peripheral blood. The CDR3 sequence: CASRTRDRGNGEQFF. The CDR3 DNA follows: TGTGCCAGTAGGACTCGGGACAGGGGGAACGGTGAGCAGTTCTTC.